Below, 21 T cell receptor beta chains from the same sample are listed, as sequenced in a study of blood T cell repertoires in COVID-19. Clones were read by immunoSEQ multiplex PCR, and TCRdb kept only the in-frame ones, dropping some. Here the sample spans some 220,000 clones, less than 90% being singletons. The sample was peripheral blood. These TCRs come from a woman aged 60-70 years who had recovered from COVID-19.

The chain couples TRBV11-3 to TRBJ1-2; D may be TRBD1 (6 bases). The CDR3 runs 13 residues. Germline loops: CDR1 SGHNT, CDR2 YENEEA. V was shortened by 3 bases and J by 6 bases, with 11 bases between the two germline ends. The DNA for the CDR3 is TGTGCCAGCAGCTTCAGGGGCGGCAATGGCTACACCTTC. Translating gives CASSFRGGNGYTF.

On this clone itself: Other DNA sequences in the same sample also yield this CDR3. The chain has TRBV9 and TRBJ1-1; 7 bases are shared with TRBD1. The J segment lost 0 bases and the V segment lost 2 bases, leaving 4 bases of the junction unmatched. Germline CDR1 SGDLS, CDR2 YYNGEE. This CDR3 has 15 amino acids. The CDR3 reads CASSVGDRMNTEAFF. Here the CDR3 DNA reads TGTGCCAGCAGCGTGGGGGACAGAATGAACACTGAAGCTTTCTTT.

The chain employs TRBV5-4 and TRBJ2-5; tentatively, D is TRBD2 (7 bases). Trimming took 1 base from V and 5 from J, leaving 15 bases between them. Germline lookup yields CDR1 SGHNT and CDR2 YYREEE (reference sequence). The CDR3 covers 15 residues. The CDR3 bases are TGTGCCAGCAGCTTGTCTGCGGGGGCGGGGGAGACCCAGTACTTC. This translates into CASSLSAGAGETQYF.

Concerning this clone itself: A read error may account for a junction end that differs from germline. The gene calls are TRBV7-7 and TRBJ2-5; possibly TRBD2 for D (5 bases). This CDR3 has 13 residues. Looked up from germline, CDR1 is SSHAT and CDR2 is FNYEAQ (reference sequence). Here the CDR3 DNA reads TGTGCTAGCAGCAGAGATGCGGGAGAGACCCAGTACTTC. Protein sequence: CASSRDAGETQYF.

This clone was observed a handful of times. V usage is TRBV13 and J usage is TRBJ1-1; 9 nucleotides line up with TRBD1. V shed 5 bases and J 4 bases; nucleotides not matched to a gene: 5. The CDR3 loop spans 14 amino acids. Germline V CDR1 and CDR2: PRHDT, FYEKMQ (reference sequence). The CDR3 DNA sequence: TGTGCCAGCAGCCCGGGACAGGGTGCCACTGAAGCTTTCTTT. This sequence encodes CASSPGQGATEAFF.

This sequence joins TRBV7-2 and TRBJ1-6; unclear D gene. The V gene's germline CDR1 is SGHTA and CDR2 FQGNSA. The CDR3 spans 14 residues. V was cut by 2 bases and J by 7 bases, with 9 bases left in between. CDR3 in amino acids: CASSLWRSNSPLHF. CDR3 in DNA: TGTGCCAGCAGCTTATGGCGGTCAAATTCACCCCTCCACTTT.

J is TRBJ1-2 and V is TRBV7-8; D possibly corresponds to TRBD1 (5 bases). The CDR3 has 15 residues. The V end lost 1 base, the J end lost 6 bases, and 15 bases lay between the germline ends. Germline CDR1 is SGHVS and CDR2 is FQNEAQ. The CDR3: CASSLGGGDGNGYTF. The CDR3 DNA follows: TGTGCCAGCAGCTTAGGGGGGGGAGACGGTAATGGCTACACCTTC.

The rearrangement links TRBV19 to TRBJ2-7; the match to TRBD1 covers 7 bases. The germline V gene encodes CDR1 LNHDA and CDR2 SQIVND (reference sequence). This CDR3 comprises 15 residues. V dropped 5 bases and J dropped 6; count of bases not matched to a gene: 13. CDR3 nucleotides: TGTGCCAGTAGTCCCCGACAGGGTACTTGGAGCGAGCAGTACTTC. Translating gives CASSPRQGTWSEQYF.

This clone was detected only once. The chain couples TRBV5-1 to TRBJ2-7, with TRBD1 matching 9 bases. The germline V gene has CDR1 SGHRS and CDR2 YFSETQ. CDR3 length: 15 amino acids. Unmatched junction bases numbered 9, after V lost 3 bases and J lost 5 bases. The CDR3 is CASSWGDRDEDEQYF. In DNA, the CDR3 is TGCGCCAGCAGCTGGGGGGACAGGGATGAGGACGAGCAGTACTTC.

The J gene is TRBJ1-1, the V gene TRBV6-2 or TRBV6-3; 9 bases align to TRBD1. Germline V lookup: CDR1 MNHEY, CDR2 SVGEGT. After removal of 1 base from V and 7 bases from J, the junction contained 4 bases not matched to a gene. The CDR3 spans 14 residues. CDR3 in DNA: TGTGCCAGCAGTTACTACAGGGGGCGGGGTGAAGCTTTCTTT. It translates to CASSYYRGRGEAFF.

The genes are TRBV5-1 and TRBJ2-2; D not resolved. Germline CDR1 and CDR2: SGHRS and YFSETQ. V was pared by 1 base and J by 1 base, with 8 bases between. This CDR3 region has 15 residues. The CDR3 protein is CASSLWQRNTGELFF. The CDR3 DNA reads TGCGCCAGCAGCTTGTGGCAGCGGAACACCGGGGAGCTGTTTTTT.

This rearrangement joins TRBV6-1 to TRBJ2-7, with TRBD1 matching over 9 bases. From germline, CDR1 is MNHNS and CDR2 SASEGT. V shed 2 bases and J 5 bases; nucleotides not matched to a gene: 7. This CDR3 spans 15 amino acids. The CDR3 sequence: CASSEFNRGHDEQYF. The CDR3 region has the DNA TGTGCCAGCAGTGAATTTAACAGGGGGCACGACGAGCAGTACTTC.

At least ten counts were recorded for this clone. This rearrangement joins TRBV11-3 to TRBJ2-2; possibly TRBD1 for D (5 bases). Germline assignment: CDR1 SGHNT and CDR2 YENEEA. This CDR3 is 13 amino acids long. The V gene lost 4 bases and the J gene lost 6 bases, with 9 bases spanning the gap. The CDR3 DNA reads TGTGCCAGCAGCTCCAGGGATCCCGGGGAGCTGTTTTTT. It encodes CASSSRDPGELFF.

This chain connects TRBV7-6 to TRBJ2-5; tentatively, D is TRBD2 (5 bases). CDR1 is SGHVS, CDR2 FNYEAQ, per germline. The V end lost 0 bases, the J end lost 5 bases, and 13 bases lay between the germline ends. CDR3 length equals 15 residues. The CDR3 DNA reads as TGTGCCAGCAGCTTAGCGGAGGCTGAAGGGGAGACCCAGTACTTC. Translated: CASSLAEAEGETQYF.

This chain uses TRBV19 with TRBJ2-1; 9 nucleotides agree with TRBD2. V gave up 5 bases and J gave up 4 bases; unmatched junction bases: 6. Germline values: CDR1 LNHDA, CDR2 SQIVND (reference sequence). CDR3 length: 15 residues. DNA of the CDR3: TGTGCCAGTAGTTCGGGACTAGCCCCGTACAATGAGCAGTTCTTC. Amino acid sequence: CASSSGLAPYNEQFF.

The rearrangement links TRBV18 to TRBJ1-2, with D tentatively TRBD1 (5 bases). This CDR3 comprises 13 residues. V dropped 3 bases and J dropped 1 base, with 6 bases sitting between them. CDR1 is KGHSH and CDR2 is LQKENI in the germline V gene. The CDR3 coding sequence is TGTGCCAGCTCACCCGGGGGTAACTATGGCTACACCTTC. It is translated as CASSPGGNYGYTF. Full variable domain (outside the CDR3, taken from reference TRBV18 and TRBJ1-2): NAGVMQNPRHLVRRRGQEARLRCSPMKGHSHVYWYRQLPEEGLKFMVYLQKENIIDESGMPKERFSAEFPKEGPSILRIQQVVRGDSAAYFCASSPGGNYGYTFGSGTRLTVV.

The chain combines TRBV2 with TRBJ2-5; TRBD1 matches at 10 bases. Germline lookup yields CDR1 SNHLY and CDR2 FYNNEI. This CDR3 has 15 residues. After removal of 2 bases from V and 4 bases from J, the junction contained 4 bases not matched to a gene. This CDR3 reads CASSEQGQGPETQYF. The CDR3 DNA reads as TGTGCCAGCAGTGAACAGGGACAGGGGCCAGAGACCCAGTACTTC.

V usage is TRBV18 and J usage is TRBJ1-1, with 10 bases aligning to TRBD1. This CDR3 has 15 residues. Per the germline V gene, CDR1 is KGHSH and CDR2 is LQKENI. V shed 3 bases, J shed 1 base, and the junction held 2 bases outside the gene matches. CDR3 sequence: CASSPDRGANTEAFF. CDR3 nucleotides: TGTGCCAGCTCACCGGACAGGGGGGCGAACACTGAAGCTTTCTTT.

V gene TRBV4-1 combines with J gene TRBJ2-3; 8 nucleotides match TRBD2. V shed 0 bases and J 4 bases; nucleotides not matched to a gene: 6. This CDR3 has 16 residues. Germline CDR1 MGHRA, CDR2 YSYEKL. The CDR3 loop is CASSQEGRGGSDTQYF. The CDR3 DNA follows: TGCGCCAGCAGCCAAGAAGGCCGGGGGGGGTCAGATACGCAGTATTTT.

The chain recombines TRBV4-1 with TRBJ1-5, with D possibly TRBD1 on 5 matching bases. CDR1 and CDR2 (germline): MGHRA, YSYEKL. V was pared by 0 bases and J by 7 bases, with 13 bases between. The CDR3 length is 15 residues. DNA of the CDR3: TGCGCCAGCAGCCAAGATGGGCAGGGAAGACAGCCCCAGCATTTT. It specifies CASSQDGQGRQPQHF.

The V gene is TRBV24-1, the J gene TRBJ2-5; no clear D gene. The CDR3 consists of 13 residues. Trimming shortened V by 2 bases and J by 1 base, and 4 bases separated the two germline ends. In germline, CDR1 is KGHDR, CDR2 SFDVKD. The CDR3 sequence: CATSDSRQETQYF. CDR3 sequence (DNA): TGTGCCACCAGTGATTCTCGCCAAGAGACCCAGTACTTC.